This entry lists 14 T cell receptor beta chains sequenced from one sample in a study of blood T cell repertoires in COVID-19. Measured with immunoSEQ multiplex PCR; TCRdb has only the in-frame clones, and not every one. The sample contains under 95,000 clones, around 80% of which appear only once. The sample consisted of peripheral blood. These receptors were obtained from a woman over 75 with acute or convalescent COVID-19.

The CDR3 DNA follows: TGTGCCAGCAGTGAAGGACTAGCGGGACGTTACTACGAGCAGTACTTC. Its protein product is CASSEGLAGRYYEQYF. The chain carries TRBV6-1 and TRBJ2-7; the match to TRBD2 covers 11 bases. The CDR3 has 16 amino acids. The J segment lost 3 bases and the V segment lost 1 base, leaving 5 bases of the junction unmatched. Germline loops: CDR1 MNHNS, CDR2 SASEGT.

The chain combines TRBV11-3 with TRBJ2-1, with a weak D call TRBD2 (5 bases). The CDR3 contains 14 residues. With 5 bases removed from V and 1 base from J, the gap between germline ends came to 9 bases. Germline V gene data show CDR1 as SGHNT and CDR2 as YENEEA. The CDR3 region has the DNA TGTGCCAGCAGCCCCCGGGGATCCTACAATGAGCAGTTCTTC. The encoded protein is CASSPRGSYNEQFF.

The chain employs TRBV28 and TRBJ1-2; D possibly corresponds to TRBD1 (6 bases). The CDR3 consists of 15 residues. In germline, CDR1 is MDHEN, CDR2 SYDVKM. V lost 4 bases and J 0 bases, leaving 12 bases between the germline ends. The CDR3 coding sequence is TGTGCCAGCAGTTCATCGGACAGCTCTAACTATGGCTACACCTTC. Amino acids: CASSSSDSSNYGYTF.

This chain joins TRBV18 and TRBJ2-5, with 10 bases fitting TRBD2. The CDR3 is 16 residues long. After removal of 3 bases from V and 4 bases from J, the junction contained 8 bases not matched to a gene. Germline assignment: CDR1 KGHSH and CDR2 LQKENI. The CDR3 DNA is TGTGCCAGCTCACCGGCGAGCGGGAGGGCCGCAGAGACCCAGTACTTC. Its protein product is CASSPASGRAAETQYF.

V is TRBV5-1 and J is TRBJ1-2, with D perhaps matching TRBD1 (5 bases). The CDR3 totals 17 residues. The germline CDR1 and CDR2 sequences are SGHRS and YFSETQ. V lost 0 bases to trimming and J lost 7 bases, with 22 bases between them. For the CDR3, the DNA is TGCGCCAGCAGCTTGGACGGGCAGGGCCCGGGTGACGGTGGCTACACCTTC. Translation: CASSLDGQGPGDGGYTF.

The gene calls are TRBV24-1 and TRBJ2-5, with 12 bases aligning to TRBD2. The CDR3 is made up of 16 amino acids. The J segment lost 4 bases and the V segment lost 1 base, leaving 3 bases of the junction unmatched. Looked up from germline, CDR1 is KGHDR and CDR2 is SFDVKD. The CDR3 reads CATSDLSSGRGETQYF. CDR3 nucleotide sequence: TGTGCCACCAGTGATTTATCTAGCGGGAGGGGAGAGACCCAGTACTTC.

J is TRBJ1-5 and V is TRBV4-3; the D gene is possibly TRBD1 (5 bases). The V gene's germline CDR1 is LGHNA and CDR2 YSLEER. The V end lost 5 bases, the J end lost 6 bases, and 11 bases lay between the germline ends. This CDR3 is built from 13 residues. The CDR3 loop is CASSADRGQPQHF. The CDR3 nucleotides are TGCGCCAGCAGCGCGGATAGGGGTCAGCCCCAGCATTTT.

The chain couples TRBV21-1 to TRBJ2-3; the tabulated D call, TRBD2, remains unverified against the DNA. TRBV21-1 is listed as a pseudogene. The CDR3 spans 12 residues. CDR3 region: CASSTFLDTQYF. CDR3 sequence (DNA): TGTGCCAGCAGCACCTTCTTAGATACGCAGTATTTT.

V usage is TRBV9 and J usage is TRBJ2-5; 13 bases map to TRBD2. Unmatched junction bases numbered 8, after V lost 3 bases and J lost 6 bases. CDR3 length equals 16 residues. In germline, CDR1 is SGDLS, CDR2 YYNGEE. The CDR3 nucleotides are TGTGCCAGCAGCGCAGCCGGGACTAGCGGGATAAAGACCCAGTACTTC. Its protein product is CASSAAGTSGIKTQYF.

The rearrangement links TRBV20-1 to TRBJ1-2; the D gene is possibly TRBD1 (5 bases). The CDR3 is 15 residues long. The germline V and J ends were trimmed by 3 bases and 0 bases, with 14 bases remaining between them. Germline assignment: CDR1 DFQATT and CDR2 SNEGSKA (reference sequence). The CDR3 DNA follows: TGCAGTGCTAGTAGGGGAACAGTGACTAACTATGGCTACACCTTC. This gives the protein CSASRGTVTNYGYTF.

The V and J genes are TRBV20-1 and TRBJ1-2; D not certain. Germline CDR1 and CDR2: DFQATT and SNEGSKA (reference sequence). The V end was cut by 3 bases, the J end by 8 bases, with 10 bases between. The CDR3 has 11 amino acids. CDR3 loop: CSARRRVGYTF. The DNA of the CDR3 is TGCAGTGCTAGGAGGAGGGTCGGCTACACCTTC.

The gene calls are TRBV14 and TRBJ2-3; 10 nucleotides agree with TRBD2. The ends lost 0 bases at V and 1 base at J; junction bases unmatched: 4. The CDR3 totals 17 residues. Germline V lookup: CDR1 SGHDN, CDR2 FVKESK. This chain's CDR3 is CASSQDRGTSGTDTQYF. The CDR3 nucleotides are TGTGCCAGCAGCCAAGATCGTGGGACTAGCGGCACAGATACGCAGTATTTT.

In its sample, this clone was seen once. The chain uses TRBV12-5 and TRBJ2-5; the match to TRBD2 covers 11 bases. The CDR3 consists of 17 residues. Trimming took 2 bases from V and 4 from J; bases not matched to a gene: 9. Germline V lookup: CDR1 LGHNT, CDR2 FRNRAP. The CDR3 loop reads CASGLTTTSGSAETQYF. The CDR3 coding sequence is TGTGCTAGTGGTTTGACAACCACTAGCGGGAGCGCAGAGACCCAGTACTTC.

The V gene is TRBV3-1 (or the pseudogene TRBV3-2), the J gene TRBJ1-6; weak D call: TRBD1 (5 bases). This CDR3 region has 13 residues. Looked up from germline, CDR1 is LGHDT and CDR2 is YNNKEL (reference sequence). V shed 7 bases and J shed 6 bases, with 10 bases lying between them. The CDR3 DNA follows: TGTGCCAGCACAAAAGACAGTAATTCACCCCTCCACTTT. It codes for CASTKDSNSPLHF.